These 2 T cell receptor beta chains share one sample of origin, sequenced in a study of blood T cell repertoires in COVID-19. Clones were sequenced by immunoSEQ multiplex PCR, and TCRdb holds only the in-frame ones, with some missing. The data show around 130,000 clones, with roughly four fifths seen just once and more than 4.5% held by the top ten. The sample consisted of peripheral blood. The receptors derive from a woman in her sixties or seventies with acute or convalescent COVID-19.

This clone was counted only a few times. The CDR3 nucleotides read TGTGCCAGCAGCCTAGACGGTACTAATGAAAAACTGTTTTTT. This gives the protein CASSLDGTNEKLFF. The gene calls are TRBV5-4 and TRBJ1-4; D not certain. CDR1 SGHNT and CDR2 YYREEE come from the germline V gene (reference sequence). This CDR3 region has 14 residues. Trimming pared 4 bases from V and 2 bases from J, leaving 9 bases between.

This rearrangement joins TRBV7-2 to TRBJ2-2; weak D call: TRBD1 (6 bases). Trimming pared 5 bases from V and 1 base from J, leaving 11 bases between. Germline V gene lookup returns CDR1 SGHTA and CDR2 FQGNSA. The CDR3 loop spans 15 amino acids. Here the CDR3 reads CASSQGQRNTGELFF. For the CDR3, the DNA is TGTGCCAGCAGCCAGGGACAAAGGAACACCGGGGAGCTGTTTTTT.